The T cell receptor beta chain under discussion was sequenced for a study of vaccination and CD4 T cells after COVID-19. Whole-study context: According to the study, participants were given two doses of BNT162b2 or mRNA-1273 vaccine. Post-COVID draws came a median approximately 100 days after diagnosis (range 35 to 161). Overall study results and limits: Nearly all convalescent vaccine-specific clones, 304 of 307, recognized only SARS-CoV-2 spike.

There are 14 residues in the CDR3. With V trimmed by 3 bases and J by 0 bases, 4 bases remained unmatched. Germline CDR1 reads DFQATT; CDR2 reads SNEGSKA (reference sequence). TCRdb re-analysed the PCR reads in MiXCR, keeping a single row per CDR3 protein. The table records over 25,000 distinct CDR3 sequences, approximately 48% of them present only once. Time point of the sample: late sampling 161 to 241 days after vaccination in a few convalescent patients. Comment on this clonotype: The antigen is unknown.

This sequence was found in a human donor who had recovered from COVID-19. The V call is TRBV20-1, the J call TRBJ2-7; 8 nucleotides agree with TRBD1. The sample was CD4+ T cells from blood, taken about 7 months after SARS-CoV-2 vaccination. CDR3 in amino acids: CSARETGGSYEQYF. CDR3 bases: TGCAGTGCTAGGGAAACAGGGGGCTCCTACGAGCAGTACTTC.